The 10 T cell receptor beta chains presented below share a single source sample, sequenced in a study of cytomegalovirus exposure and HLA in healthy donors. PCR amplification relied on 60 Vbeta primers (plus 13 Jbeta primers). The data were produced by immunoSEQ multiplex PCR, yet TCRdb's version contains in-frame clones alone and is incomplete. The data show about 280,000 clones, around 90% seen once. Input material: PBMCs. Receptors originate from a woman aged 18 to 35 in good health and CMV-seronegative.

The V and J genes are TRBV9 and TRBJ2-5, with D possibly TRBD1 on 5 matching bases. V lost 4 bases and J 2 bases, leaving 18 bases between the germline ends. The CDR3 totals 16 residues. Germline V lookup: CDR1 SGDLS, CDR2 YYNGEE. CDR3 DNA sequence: TGTGCCAGCAGCCCCCGCCCTGGCAGGGTGCAAGAGACCCAGTACTTC. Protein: CASSPRPGRVQETQYF.

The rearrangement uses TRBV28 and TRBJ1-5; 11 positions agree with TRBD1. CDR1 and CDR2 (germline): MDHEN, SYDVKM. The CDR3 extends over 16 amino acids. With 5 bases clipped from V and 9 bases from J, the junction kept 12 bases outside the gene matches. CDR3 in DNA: TGTGCCAGCAGTACTTGGACAGGGGGCCCGGCATGGCCCCAGCATTTT. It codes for CASSTWTGGPAWPQHF.

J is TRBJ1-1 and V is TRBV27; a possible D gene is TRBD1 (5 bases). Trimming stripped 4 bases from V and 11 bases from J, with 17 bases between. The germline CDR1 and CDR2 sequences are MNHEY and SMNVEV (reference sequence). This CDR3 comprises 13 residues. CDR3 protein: CASSSPTGGRAFF. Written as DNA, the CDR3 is TGTGCCAGCAGTTCCCCCACCGGGGGAAGGGCTTTCTTT.

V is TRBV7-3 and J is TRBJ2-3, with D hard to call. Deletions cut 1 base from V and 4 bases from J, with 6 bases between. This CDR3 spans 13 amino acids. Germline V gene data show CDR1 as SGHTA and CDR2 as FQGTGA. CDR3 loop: CASSLNQADTQYF. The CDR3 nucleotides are TGTGCCAGCAGCTTAAATCAGGCAGATACGCAGTATTTT.

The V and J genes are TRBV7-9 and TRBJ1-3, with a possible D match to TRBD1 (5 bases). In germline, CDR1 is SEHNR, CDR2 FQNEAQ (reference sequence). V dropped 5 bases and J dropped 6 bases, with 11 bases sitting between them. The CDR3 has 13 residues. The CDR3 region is CASSIGGPNTIYF. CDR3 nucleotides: TGTGCCAGCAGCATCGGGGGTCCAAACACCATATATTTT.

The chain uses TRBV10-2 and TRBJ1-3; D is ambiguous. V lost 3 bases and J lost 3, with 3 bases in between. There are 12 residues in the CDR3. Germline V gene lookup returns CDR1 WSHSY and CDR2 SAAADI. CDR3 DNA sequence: TGCGCCAGCAGTGACGGTGGAAACACCATATATTTT. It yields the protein CASSDGGNTIYF.

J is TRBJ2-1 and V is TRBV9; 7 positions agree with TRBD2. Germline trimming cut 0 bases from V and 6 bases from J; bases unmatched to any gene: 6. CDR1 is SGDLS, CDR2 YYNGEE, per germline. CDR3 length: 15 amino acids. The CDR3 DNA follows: TGTGCCAGCAGCGTAGACGGGGGGTTGGGCAATGAGCAGTTCTTC. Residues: CASSVDGGLGNEQFF.

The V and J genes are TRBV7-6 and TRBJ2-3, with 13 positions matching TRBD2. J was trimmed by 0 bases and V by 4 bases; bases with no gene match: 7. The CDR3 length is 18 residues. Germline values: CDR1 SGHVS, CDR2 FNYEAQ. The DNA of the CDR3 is TGTGCCAGCAGCTCGGGACTAGCGGGGTCCCCTAGCACAGATACGCAGTATTTT. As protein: CASSSGLAGSPSTDTQYF.

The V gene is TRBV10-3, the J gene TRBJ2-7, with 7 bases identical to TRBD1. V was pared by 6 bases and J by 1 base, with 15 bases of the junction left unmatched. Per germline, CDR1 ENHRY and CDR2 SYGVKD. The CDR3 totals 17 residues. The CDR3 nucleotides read TGTGCCATCAGCTTTTCCTCCTCAGGGGGTCGATCCTACGAGCAGTACTTC. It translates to CAISFSSSGGRSYEQYF.

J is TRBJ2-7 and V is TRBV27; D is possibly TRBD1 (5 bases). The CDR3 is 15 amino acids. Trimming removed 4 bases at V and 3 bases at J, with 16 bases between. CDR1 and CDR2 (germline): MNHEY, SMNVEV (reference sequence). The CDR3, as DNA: TGTGCCAGCAGTTCGCCAATCAAGGGGTTCTACGAGCAGTACTTC. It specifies CASSSPIKGFYEQYF.